The sample holds a few counts of the clone carrying this T cell receptor (beta chain). Its antigen is not identified. Unique molecular identifiers were built into the TCRbeta library. TCRdb analysed the PCR reads with MiXCR anew, one entry per CDR3 protein. The sample consists of some 550,000 distinct CDR3 sequences, under 25% of them appearing once. The sample is drawn from a study of T-cell reconstitution after alpha-beta-depleted transplantation in children. Study-wide findings and caveats: At around two months after transplant, the alpha-beta T cells were reportedly derived from several hundred expanded clones that came from non-depleted graft cells. After one year, T-cell counts and TCRbeta diversity mostly came from new T cells. Elevated TCRbeta diversity at day 60 was traced, in some patients, to surviving recipient T cells and thymic progenitors.

The source material was PBMCs, mostly from graft donor cells, sampled 360 days after TCRalphabeta/CD19-depleted stem cell transplant. This TCR was recovered from a boy under two years old who had a stem cell transplant for acute myeloid leukemia, so the T cells may come from the graft donor.

The CDR3 sequence is CASRRPPSGGAYNEQFF. CDR3 sequence (DNA): TGTGCCAGCAGACGACCGCCCAGCGGGGGGGCCTACAATGAGCAGTTCTTC. This chain joins TRBV6-2 or TRBV6-3 and TRBJ2-1, with 10 bases that match TRBD2. V trimming: 6 bases; J trimming: 2 bases; junction bases outside the gene matches: 10. Germline loops: CDR1 MNHEY, CDR2 SVGEGT. The CDR3 loop spans 17 amino acids.